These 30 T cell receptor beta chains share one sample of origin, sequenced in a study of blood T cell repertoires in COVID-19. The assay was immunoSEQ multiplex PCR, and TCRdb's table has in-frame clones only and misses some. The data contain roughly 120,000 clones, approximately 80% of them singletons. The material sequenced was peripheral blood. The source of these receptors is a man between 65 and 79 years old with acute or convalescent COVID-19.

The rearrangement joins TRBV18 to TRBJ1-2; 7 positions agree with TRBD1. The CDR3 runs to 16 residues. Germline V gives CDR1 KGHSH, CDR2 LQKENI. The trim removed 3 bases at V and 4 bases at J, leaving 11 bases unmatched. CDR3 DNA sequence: TGTGCCAGCTCACCCTCCGGGACAGATGTTTTCTATGGCTACACCTTC. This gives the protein CASSPSGTDVFYGYTF.

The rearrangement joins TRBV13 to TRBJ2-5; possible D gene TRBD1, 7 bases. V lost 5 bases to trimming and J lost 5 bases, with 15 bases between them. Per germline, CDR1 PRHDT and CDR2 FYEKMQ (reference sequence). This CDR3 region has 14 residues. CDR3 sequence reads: CASSRRGRRETQYF. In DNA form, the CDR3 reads TGTGCCAGCAGCCGGAGGGGGCGGAGGGAGACCCAGTACTTC.

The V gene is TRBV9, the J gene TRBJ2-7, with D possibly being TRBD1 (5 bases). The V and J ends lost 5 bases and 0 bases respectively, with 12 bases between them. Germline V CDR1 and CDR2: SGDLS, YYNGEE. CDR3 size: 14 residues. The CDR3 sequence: CASSPQESSYEQYF. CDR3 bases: TGTGCCAGCAGTCCACAGGAGTCCTCCTACGAGCAGTACTTC.

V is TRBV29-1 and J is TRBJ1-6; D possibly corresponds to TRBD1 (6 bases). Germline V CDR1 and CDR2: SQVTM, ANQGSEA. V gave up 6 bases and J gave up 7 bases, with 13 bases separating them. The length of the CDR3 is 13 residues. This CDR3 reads CSVGTTPNSPLHF. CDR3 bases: TGCAGCGTCGGGACAACCCCGAATTCACCCCTCCACTTT.

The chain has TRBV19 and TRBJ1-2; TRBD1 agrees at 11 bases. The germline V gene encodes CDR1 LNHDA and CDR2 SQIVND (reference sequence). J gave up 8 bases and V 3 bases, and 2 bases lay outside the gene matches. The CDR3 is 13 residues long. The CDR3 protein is CASSMDRGRGYTF. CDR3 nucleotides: TGTGCCAGTAGTATGGACAGGGGGCGCGGCTACACCTTC.

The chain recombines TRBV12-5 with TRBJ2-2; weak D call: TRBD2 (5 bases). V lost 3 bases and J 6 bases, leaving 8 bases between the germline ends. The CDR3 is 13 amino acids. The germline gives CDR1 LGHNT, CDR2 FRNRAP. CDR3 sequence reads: CASGLPRAGELFF. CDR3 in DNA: TGTGCTAGTGGTTTACCGCGGGCCGGGGAGCTGTTTTTT. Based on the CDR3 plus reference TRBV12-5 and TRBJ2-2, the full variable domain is DARVTQTPRHKVTEMGQEVTMRCQPILGHNTVFWYRQTMMQGLELLAYFRNRAPLDDSGMPKDRFSAEMPDATLATLKIQPSEPRDSAVYFCASGLPRAGELFFGEGSRLTVL.

The CDR3 region is CASSMGDRGRGNEQFF. The DNA of the CDR3 is TGTGCCAGTAGTATGGGGGACAGGGGGCGCGGTAATGAGCAGTTCTTC. The chain links TRBV19 to TRBJ2-1, with 12 bases that match TRBD1. The germline gives CDR1 LNHDA, CDR2 SQIVND (reference sequence). There are 16 residues in the CDR3. J gave up 7 bases and V 3 bases, and 7 bases lay outside the gene matches.

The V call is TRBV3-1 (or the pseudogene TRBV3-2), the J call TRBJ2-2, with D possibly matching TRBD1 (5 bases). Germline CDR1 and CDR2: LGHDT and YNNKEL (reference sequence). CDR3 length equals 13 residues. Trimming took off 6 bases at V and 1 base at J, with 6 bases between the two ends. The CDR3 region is CASRGRNTGELFF. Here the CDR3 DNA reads TGTGCCAGCAGGGGGCGGAACACCGGGGAGCTGTTTTTT.

The chain's CDR3 is CASSFGTSFGYTF. The CDR3 DNA is TGTGCCAGCAGCTTCGGGACTTCATTTGGCTACACCTTC. The J gene is TRBJ1-2, the V gene TRBV7-2, with a tentative D call TRBD1 (5 bases). Trimming took off 3 bases at V and 7 bases at J, with 12 bases between the two ends. The germline CDR1 and CDR2 sequences are SGHTA and FQGNSA. The CDR3 totals 13 residues. Full variable domain (outside the CDR3, taken from reference TRBV7-2 and TRBJ1-2): GAGVSQSPSNKVTEKGKDVELRCDPISGHTALYWYRQSLGQGLEFLIYFQGNSAPDKSGLPSDRFSAERTGGSVSTLTIQRTQQEDSAVYLCASSFGTSFGYTFGSGTRLTVV.

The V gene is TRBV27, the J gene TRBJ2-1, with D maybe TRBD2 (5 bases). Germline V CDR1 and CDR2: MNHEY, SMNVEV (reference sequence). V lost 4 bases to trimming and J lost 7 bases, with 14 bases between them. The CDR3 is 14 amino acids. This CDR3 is CASSYRTGSNEQFF. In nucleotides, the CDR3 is TGTGCCAGCAGTTACCGGACGGGATCGAATGAGCAGTTCTTC.

The CDR3 here is CATSGRMGEQFF. CDR3 coding DNA: TGTGCCACCAGTGGGAGGATGGGTGAGCAGTTCTTC. The V gene is TRBV24-1, the J gene TRBJ2-1; D might be TRBD2 (5 bases). This CDR3 is 12 amino acids long. The germline V gene encodes CDR1 KGHDR and CDR2 SFDVKD. V lost 5 bases, J lost 9 bases, and 10 bases lay in between.

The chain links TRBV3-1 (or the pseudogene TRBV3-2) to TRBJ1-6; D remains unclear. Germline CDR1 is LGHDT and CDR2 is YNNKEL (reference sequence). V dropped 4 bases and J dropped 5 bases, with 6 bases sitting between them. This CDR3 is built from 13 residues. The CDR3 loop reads CASSPNDNSPLHF. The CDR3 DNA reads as TGTGCCAGCAGCCCTAACGATAATTCACCCCTCCACTTT.

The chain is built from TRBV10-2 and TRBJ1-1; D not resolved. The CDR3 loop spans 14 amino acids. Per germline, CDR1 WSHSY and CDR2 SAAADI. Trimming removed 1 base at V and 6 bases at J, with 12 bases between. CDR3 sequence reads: CASSEWNSISEAFF. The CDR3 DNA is TGCGCCAGCAGTGAGTGGAACAGCATCTCTGAAGCTTTCTTT.

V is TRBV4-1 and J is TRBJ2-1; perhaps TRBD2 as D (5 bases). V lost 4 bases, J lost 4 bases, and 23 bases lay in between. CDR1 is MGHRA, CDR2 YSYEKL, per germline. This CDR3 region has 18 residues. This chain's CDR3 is CASSPSGGLLTIYNEQFF. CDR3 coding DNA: TGCGCCAGCAGCCCATCGGGCGGGCTGCTAACGATTTACAATGAGCAGTTCTTC.

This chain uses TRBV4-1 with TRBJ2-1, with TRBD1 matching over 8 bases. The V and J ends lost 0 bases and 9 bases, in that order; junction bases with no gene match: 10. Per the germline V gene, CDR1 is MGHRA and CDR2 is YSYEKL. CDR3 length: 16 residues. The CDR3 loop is CASSQDSGGAFREQFF. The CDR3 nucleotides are TGCGCCAGCAGCCAAGACTCAGGGGGCGCATTTCGTGAGCAGTTCTTC.

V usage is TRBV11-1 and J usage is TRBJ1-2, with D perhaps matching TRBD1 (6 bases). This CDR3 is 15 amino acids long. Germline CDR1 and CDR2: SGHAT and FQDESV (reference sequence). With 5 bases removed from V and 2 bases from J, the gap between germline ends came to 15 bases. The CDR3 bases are TGTGCCAGCAGCCAGGACAGTTCTGCAAACTATGGCTACACCTTC. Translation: CASSQDSSANYGYTF.

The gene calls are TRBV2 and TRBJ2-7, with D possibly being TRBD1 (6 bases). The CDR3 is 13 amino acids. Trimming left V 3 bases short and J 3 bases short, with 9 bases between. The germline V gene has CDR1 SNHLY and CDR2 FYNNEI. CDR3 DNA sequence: TGTGCCAGCAGTGACGGACAGATCTACGAGCAGTACTTC. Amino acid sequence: CASSDGQIYEQYF.

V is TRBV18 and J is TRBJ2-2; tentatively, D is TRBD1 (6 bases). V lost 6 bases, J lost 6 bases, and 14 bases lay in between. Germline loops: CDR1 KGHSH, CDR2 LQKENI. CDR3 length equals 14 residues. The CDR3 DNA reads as TGTGCCAGCTCCGCACAGGGAGCAGCCGGGGAGCTGTTTTTT. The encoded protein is CASSAQGAAGELFF. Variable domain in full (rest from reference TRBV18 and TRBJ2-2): NAGVMQNPRHLVRRRGQEARLRCSPMKGHSHVYWYRQLPEEGLKFMVYLQKENIIDESGMPKERFSAEFPKEGPSILRIQQVVRGDSAAYFCASSAQGAAGELFFGEGSRLTVL.

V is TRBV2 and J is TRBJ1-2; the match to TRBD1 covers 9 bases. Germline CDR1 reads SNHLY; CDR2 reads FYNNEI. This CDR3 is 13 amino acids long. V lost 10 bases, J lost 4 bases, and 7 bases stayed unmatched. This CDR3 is CANLWGQGYGYTF. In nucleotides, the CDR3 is TGTGCCAACCTTTGGGGACAGGGCTATGGCTACACCTTC. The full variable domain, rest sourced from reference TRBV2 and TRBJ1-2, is EPEVTQTPSHQVTQMGQEVILRCVPISNHLYFYWYRQILGQKVEFLVSFYNNEISEKSEIFDDQFSVERPDGSNFTLKIRSTKLEDSAMYFCANLWGQGYGYTFGSGTRLTVV.

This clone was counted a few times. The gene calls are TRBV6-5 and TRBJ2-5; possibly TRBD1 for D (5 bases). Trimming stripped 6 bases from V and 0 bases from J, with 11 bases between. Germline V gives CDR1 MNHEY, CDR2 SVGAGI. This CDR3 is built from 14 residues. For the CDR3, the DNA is TGTGCCAGCAGCGCTCCAGGGAACCAAGAGACCCAGTACTTC. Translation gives CASSAPGNQETQYF.

The CDR3 reads CASSPGQGGWNSPLHF. CDR3 sequence (DNA): TGTGCCAGCAGTCCCGGACAGGGAGGATGGAATTCACCCCTCCACTTT. This chain joins TRBV28 and TRBJ1-6; TRBD1 matches at 8 bases. The CDR3 length is 16 residues. The germline gives CDR1 MDHEN, CDR2 SYDVKM. Losses at the gene ends were 5 bases for V and 7 bases for J; bases not matched to a gene: 10.

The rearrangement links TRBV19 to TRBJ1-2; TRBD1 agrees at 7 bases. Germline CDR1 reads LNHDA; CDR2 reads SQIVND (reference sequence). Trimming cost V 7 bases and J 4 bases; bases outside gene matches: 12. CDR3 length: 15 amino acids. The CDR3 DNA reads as TGTGCCAGTATGTCCCGACAGGGCGGGTTCTATGGCTACACCTTC. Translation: CASMSRQGGFYGYTF.

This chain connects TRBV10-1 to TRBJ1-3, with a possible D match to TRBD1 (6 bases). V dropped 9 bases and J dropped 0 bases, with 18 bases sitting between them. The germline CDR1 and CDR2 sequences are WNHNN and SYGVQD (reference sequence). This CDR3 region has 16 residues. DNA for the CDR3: TGCGCCAGAGGGCCAGGGGTCGACTGCTCTGGAAACACCATATATTTT. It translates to CARGPGVDCSGNTIYF.

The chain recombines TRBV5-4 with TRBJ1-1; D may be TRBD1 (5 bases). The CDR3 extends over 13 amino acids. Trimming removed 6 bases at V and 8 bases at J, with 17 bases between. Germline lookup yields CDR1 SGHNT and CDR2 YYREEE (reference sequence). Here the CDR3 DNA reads TGTGCCAGCAAACTTCAGGGCTCCTCCGAAGCTTTCTTT. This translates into CASKLQGSSEAFF.

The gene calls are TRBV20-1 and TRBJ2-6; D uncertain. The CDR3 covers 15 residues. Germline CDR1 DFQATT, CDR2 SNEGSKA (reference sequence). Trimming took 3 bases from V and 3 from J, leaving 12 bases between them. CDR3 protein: CSASQQASGANVLTF. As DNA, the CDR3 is TGCAGTGCTAGTCAGCAGGCAAGTGGGGCCAACGTCCTGACTTTC.

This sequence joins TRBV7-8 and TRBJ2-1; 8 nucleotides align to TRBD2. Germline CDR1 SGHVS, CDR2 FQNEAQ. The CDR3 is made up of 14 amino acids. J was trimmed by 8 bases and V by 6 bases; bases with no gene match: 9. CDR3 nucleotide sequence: TGTGCCAGCAGGCCGGGGCGGGGGGTCCATGAGCAGTTCTTC. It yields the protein CASRPGRGVHEQFF.

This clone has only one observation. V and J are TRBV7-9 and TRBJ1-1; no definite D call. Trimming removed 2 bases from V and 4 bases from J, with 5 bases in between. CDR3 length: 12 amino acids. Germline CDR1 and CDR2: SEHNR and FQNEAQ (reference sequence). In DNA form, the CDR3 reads TGTGCCAGCAGCTTAAGGAGCACTGAAGCTTTCTTT. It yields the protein CASSLRSTEAFF.

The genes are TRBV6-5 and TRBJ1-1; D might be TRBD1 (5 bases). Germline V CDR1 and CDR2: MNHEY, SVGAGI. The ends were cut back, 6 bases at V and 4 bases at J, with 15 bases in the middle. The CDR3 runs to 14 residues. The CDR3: CASRGTGPSTEAFF. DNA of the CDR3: TGTGCCAGCAGGGGAACAGGCCCGAGCACTGAAGCTTTCTTT.

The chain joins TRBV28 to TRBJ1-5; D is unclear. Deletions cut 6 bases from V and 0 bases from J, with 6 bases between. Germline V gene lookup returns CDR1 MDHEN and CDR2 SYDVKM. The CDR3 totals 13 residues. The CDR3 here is CASRPYSNQPQHF. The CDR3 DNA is TGTGCCAGCAGGCCCTATAGCAATCAGCCCCAGCATTTT.

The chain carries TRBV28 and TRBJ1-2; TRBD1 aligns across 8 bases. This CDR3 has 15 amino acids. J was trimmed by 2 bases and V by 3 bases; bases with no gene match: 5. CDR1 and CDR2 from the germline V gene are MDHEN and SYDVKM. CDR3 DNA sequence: TGTGCCAGCAGTTTGGGTCAGGGGGCAAACTATGGCTACACCTTC. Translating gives CASSLGQGANYGYTF.